The rows below give T cell receptor beta chains drawn from one sample of a study of post-analysis software for immune sequencing data. TCRdb recomputed calls from the PCR reads with MiXCR, one row per CDR3 protein. The sample records about 540,000 distinct CDR3 sequences, roughly 34% being singletons. The source material was blood. All receptors come from a girl aged 2-17 years with multiple sclerosis. CDR3s include the opening cysteine and the closing phenylalanine or tryptophan. The order of the fields is CDR3 DNA, CDR3 protein, V gene, J gene, clone size, D gene. D genes are given only for firm matches. Some rows have no size entry. The others give once, few or many, or a class for an expanded clone.

TGCAGTGCTAGTCCCATCTTGTTGGCGGGAGGGCCGCAAGAGACCCAGTACTTC,CSASPILLAGGPQETQYF,TRBV20-1,TRBJ2-5,few,TRBD2
TGTGCCATCAGTGACGCGGGGGACACCGGGGAGCTGTTTTTT,CAISDAGDTGELFF,TRBV10-3,TRBJ2-2,few,TRBD2
TGTGCCAGCTCACCATTGTCAGGAGAGACCCAGTACTTC,CASSPLSGETQYF,TRBV18,TRBJ2-5,once,NA
TGTGCCAGCAGCCCGCTCAGGGGTGGAGACATTCAGTACTTC,CASSPLRGGDIQYF,TRBV9,TRBJ2-4,NA,NA
TGTGCCAGCAGCCCAACAGGAGGAGCTAACTATGGCTACACCTTC,CASSPTGGANYGYTF,TRBV3-1,TRBJ1-2,few,NA
TGTGCCAGCAGCTTAGGGGGGACAGGGGGGCCTTCAGATACGCAGTATTTT,CASSLGGTGGPSDTQYF,TRBV7-6,TRBJ2-3,few,TRBD1
TGCGCCAGCAGCTTCCCGGCAGGGGGATTGAACTATGGCTACACCTTC,CASSFPAGGLNYGYTF,TRBV5-1,TRBJ1-2,few,TRBD1
TGCGCCAGCAGCCCTCAGACAGGTTATGGCCACACCTTC,CASSPQTGYGHTF,TRBV5-1,TRBJ1-2,NA,NA
TGTGCCAGCAGTTTTCTGACTAGCGGGGCCACAGATACGCAGTATTTT,CASSFLTSGATDTQYF,TRBV6-5,TRBJ2-3,NA,TRBD2
TGTGCCAGCAGCCCGACCCAGGGGGGCCTCTACAATGAGCAGTTCTTC,CASSPTQGGLYNEQFF,TRBV7-9,TRBJ2-1,NA,NA
TGTGCCAGCAGTATAACAGCAAGTTACGAGCAGTACTTC,CASSITASYEQYF,TRBV6-5,TRBJ2-7,few,NA
TGTGCCAGCAGCTTAAGAGGGACAGAACCCAATCAGCCCCAGCATTTT,CASSLRGTEPNQPQHF,TRBV7-9,TRBJ1-5,NA,TRBD1
TGCAGCGTTGACACAAGGATAGGGGGCGTTCGCACAGATACGCAGTATTTT,CSVDTRIGGVRTDTQYF,TRBV29-1,TRBJ2-3,many,TRBD1
TGCAGTGCTAGAGAAGTAGATTATCAGCCCCAGCATTTT,CSAREVDYQPQHF,TRBV20-1,TRBJ1-5,NA,NA
TGTGCCAGCAGCCTAAGCGGACAGGGGGATGGCTACACCTTC,CASSLSGQGDGYTF,TRBV27,TRBJ1-2,NA,TRBD1
TGTGCCAGCAGTAAACAGGGTCCCAGGGAGACCCAGTACTTC,CASSKQGPRETQYF,TRBV2,TRBJ2-5,few,NA